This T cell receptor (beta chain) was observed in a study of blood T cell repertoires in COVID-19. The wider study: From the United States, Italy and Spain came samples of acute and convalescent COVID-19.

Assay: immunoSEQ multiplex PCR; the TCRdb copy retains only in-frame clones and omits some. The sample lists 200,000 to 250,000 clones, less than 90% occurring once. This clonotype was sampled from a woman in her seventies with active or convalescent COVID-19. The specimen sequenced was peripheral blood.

CDR3 coding DNA: TGTGCCAGCAGCTTGAAAATGAGTACAGACTCCTACGAGCAGTACTTC. Its protein product is CASSLKMSTDSYEQYF. The chain has TRBV5-4 and TRBJ2-7; no reliable D call. CDR3 length: 16 amino acids. Germline CDR1 is SGHNT and CDR2 is YYREEE (reference sequence). Deletions cut 1 base from V and 0 bases from J, with 14 bases between.